The next 9 T cell receptor beta chains were all read from a single sample in a study of post-analysis software for immune sequencing data. Study-level results: Five TRBV segments (TRBV5-6, TRBV5-1 and TRBV20-1 among them) occurred more frequently in patients than in controls.

No antigen has been identified for these receptors. Carried by the TCR beta cDNA libraries were unique molecular identifiers. A single record per CDR3 protein comes from TCRdb applying MiXCR to the PCR reads. In the table there are hundreds of thousands of distinct CDR3 sequences, 55% to 60% of which are singletons. Sequencing was performed on blood. These receptors were collected from a girl under 10 years old with multiple sclerosis.

In its sample, this clonotype was seen many times. V gene TRBV29-1 combines with J gene TRBJ2-3; the D gene is possibly TRBD2 (6 bases). Germline-derived CDR1 and CDR2 are SQVTM and ANQGSEA. The CDR3 totals 13 residues. V was pared by 6 bases and J by 2 bases, with 12 bases between. The chain's CDR3 is CSVTWTTTDTQYF. The CDR3 DNA reads TGCAGCGTAACCTGGACTACCACAGATACGCAGTATTTT.

This clonotype was seen more than once but under ten times. V and J are TRBV9 and TRBJ2-5, with D perhaps TRBD2 (5 bases). Between the trimmed V and J ends, which lost 4 bases and 11 bases, there was a span of 21 bases. Germline assignment: CDR1 SGDLS and CDR2 YYNGEE. This CDR3 is 14 amino acids long. In DNA form, the CDR3 reads TGTGCCAGCAGCTCCCCGGGAAAGCCGATGGAGCAGTACTTC. The encoded protein is CASSSPGKPMEQYF.

V usage is TRBV12-3 or TRBV12-4 and J usage is TRBJ2-2, with 8 bases that match TRBD1. This CDR3 has 20 residues. Unmatched junction bases numbered 22, after V lost 6 bases and J lost 4 bases. The CDR3 here is CASSSNSGTGARSSTGELFF. For the CDR3, the DNA is TGTGCCAGCAGCTCAAACTCCGGGACAGGCGCTAGGAGTAGCACCGGGGAGCTGTTTTTT.

About this clonotype: At one end, the junction sequence differs from germline, possibly due to a read error. V usage is TRBV4-2 and J usage is TRBJ2-7, with 9 bases lining up with TRBD2. This CDR3 spans 16 amino acids. Looked up from germline, CDR1 is LGHNA and CDR2 is YNFKEQ. CDR3 nucleotide sequence: TGTGCCAGCAACCAAGATGGGCTAGCGGGGACCTACGAGCAGTACTTC. It specifies CASNQDGLAGTYEQYF.

This chain joins TRBV7-8 and TRBJ1-2; TRBD1 might be the D (5 bases). Germline CDR1 is SGHVS and CDR2 is FQNEAQ. V was shortened by 0 bases and J by 8 bases, with 13 bases between the two germline ends. The length of the CDR3 is 14 residues. Written as DNA, the CDR3 is TGTGCCAGCAGCTTAGCGCCCAGGGCCGAGGGCTACACCTTC. This codes for CASSLAPRAEGYTF.

This clonotype was picked up a small number of times. The rearrangement uses TRBV20-1 and TRBJ2-5; D not certain. The germline V and J ends were trimmed by 3 bases and 5 bases, with 13 bases remaining between them. CDR1 DFQATT and CDR2 SNEGSKA come from the germline V gene (reference sequence). CDR3 length equals 13 residues. Here the CDR3 reads CSARKKARETQYF. The CDR3 region has the DNA TGCAGTGCTAGGAAGAAGGCTCGGGAGACCCAGTACTTC.

The chain joins TRBV7-2 to TRBJ1-2; no reliable D call. This CDR3 comprises 14 residues. Germline-derived CDR1 and CDR2 are SGHTA and FQGNSA. Trimming took 1 base from V and 10 from J, leaving 16 bases between them. The CDR3 here is CASSLGTLNGDYTF. The CDR3 DNA follows: TGTGCCAGCAGCTTAGGGACTTTAAATGGTGACTACACCTTC.

Notes on this clonotype: A read error may account for a junction end that differs from germline. The chain joins TRBV29-1 to TRBJ2-3, with D perhaps TRBD2 (5 bases). Germline V gene lookup returns CDR1 SQVTM and CDR2 ANQGSEA. This CDR3 spans 14 amino acids. CDR3 loop: CSVEPGVSTDTQYF. CDR3 sequence (DNA): TGTAGCGTTGAACCCGGTGTTAGCACAGATACGCAGTATTTT.

The chain couples TRBV11-2 to TRBJ2-7; D call uncertain. Trimming took 5 bases from V and 6 from J, leaving 17 bases between them. In germline, CDR1 is SGHAT, CDR2 FQNNGV. The CDR3 totals 14 residues. The chain's CDR3 is CASSLLRSLGEQYF. CDR3 nucleotide sequence: TGTGCCAGCAGCCTACTACGTAGTCTGGGCGAGCAGTACTTC.